This TCR beta chain emerged from a study of blood T cell repertoires in COVID-19 (TCRdb year 2020). With regard to the full study: Collaborator samples came from the United States, Italy and Spain and covered acute and convalescent phases of COVID-19. Deeply sampled blood TCRbeta repertoires from subjects exposed to, actively infected with, or recovered from COVID-19 were included in the dataset. HLA class I and class II types, where available, came from metadata supplied by the sample provider rather than from assay-based typing. Samples came from the ongoing ImmuneRACE study (first 160 participants) plus 1,254 subjects from 6 global collaborators. Nearly every sample came with metadata listing a de-identified subject ID, COVID-19 status, age in years and sex. The repertoires were released in a freely available public database intended as a resource for research on the immune response to SARS-CoV-2. The material from the prospective study consisted of cDNA or gDNA derived from T cells, B-cell-depleted T cells, or PBMCs. What the authors observed across the whole study: The quantity of clinical and demographic metadata differed by source and by participant and was supplied without curation.

One collaborating source in Seattle enrolled patients while the patients were actively infected and followed the patients over time throughout the course of disease. Whole blood was collected in K2EDTA tubes by collaborating institutions according to the institutions' own protocols. For TCRbeta analysis, collaborators shipped samples as frozen whole blood, isolated PBMCs, or DNA extracted from either of those sample types. From V the trimming removes 1 base and from J it removes 6 bases, while the gene matches leave 9 bases of the junction unaccounted for. The germline V gene (reference sequence) yields LGHDT for CDR1 and YNNKEL for CDR2. From the cysteine through the phenylalanine, the CDR3 covers 16 amino acids. This entry keeps only the CDR3 DNA: 48 bases, framed from base 1. The immunoSEQ Assay, a bias-controlled multiplex PCR, was used to amplify TCRbeta CDR3 regions from genomic DNA. In the source study's methods: Within the assay, amplification of reference gene primers was used to estimate how many nucleated cells each sample contained. To quantify the absolute abundance of each unique TCRbeta CDR3 rearrangement, sequence reads were collapsed and filtered. For each sample, productive Simpson clonality was calculated as the square root of Simpson's diversity index over productive rearrangements. TCRdb stores this immuneACCESS table with in-frame sequences only. Part of the clones is absent; in the studies checked, under half of the shortfall reflects unresolved V genes, and no reason is known for the rest. V and J calls and clone size are those listed in that table; D and trimming were worked out from the DNA. The sample table holds around 400,000 clones, of which around 87% were seen once. The ten largest clones represent roughly 10% of the sample.

About this clone itself: The antigen it binds to is not known. Per-base quality was not reported, and no clone a single base away is much larger than it.

This sequence was found in a woman in her 30s with COVID-19, enrolled during active disease. The chain is made from TRBV3-1 (or the pseudogene TRBV3-2) and TRBJ2-1; TRBD2 agrees with 7 junctional bases. Sequenced: peripheral blood. In nucleotides, the sequence is TGTGCCAGCAGCCAAGGGGCGGGAGAGCCGGGCAATGAGCAGTTCTTC. Its protein is CASSQGAGEPGNEQFF.